The clone carrying this TCR beta chain occurred a few times. The data stem from a study of T-cell memory formation after mild COVID-19. V lost 8 bases and J lost 5; bases outside the gene matches: 10. Germline V lookup: CDR1 DFQATT, CDR2 SNEGSKA (reference sequence). CDR3 length: 13 amino acids. Each CDR3 protein gets one entry after TCRdb re-called the 5' RACE reads with MiXCR. In the table there are roughly 110,000 distinct CDR3 sequences, around 11% of which are singletons. The sequence was obtained from an adult woman who had mild COVID-19 (a few samples of this study predate the infection). Cell type and time point are not known. The sample taken for sequencing was PBMCs or a T cell subset sorted from them (not recorded which). The chain carries TRBV20-1 and TRBJ2-7; 9 bases align to TRBD1. CDR3 DNA: TGCAGTACAGGGGGCCCCTACCTGAACGAGCAGTACTTC. Its protein product is CSTGGPYLNEQYF.